This TCR beta chain was captured in a study of Tregs in tolerant kidney transplant recipients. The V gene's germline CDR1 is SGHTA and CDR2 FQGNSA. Trimming removed 2 bases at V and 2 bases at J, with 11 bases between. CDR3 length: 15 residues. This clone is a singleton in its sample. The table came from immunoSEQ multiplex PCR; TCRdb's copy has only in-frame clones and leaves some out. The repertoire holds approximately 98,000 clones, with around 90% as singletons. The chain combines TRBV7-2 with TRBJ2-3; D may be TRBD1 (6 bases). This receptor was obtained from a human donor who received a combined kidney and bone marrow transplant. The specimen was CD4+ T cells from blood, collected before the transplant. The CDR3, as DNA: TGTGCCAGCAGCTTACAGACAGGCCCCACAGATACGCAGTATTTT. It specifies CASSLQTGPTDTQYF.